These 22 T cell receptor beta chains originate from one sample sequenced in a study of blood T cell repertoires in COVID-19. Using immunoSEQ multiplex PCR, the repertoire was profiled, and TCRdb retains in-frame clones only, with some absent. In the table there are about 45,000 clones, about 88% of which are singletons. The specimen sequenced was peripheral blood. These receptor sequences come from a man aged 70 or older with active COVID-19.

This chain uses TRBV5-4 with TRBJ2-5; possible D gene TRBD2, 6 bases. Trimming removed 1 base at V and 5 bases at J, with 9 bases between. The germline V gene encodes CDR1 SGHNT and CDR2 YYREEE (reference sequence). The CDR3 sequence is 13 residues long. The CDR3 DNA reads TGTGCCAGCAGCTTGAGGGGAGGCGAGACCCAGTACTTC. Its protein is CASSLRGGETQYF.

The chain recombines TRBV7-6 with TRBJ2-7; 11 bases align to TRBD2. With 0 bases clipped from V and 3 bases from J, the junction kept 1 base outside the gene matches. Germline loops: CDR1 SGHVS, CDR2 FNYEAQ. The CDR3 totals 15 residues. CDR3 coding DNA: TGTGCCAGCAGCTTAGCGGGACTAGCGGTCTACGAGCAGTACTTC. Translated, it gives CASSLAGLAVYEQYF.

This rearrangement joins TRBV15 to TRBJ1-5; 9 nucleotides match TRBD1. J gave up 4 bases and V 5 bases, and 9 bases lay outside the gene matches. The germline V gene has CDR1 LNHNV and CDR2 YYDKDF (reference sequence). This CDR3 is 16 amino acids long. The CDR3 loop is CATSRGQGRNNQPQHF. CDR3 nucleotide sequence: TGTGCCACCAGCCGGGGACAGGGACGGAATAATCAGCCCCAGCATTTT.

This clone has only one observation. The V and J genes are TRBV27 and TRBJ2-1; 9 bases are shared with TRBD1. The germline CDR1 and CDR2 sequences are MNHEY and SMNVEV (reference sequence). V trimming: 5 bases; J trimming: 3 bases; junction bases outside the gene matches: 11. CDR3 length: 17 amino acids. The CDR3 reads CASSPLPGTGIYNEQFF. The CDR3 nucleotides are TGTGCCAGCAGTCCCCTCCCCGGGACAGGGATCTACAATGAGCAGTTCTTC.

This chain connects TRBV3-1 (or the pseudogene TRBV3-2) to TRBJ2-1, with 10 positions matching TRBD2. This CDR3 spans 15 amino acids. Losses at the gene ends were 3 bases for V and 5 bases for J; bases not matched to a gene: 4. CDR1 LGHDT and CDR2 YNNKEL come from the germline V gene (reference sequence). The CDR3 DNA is TGTGCCAGCAGCCATCTAGCGGGGGCTAACAATGAGCAGTTCTTC. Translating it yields CASSHLAGANNEQFF.

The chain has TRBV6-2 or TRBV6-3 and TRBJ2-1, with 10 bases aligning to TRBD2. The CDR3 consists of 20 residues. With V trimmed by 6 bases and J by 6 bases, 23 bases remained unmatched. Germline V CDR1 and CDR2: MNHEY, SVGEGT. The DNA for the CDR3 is TGTGCCAGCAGCCACGGGGGCCCTAGCGGGAGACGGGCGCGGAGCAATGAGCAGTTCTTC. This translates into CASSHGGPSGRRARSNEQFF.

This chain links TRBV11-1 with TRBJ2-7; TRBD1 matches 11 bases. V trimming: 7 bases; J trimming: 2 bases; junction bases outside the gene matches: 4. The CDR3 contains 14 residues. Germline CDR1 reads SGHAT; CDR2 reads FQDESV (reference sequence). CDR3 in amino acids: CASTPGQGAYEQYF. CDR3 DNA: TGTGCCAGCACCCCGGGACAGGGGGCCTACGAGCAGTACTTC.

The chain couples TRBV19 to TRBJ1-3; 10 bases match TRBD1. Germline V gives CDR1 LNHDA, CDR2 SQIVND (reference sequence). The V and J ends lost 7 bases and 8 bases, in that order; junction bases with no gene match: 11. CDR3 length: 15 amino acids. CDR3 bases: TGTGCCAGTACTGCCCGGGACAGGGGACGGCACACCATATATTTT. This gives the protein CASTARDRGRHTIYF.

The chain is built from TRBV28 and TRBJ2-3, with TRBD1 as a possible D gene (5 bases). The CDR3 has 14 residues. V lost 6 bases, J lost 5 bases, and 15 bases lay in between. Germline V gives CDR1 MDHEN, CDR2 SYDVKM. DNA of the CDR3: TGTGCCAGCAGGGTTCCAGGGTCCATAGATACGCAGTATTTT. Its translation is CASRVPGSIDTQYF.

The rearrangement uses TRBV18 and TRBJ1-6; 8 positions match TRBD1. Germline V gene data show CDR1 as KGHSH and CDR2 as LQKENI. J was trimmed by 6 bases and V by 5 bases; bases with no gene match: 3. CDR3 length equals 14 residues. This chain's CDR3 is CASSADRVNSPLHF. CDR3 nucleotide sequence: TGTGCCAGCTCAGCGGACAGGGTTAATTCACCCCTCCACTTT.

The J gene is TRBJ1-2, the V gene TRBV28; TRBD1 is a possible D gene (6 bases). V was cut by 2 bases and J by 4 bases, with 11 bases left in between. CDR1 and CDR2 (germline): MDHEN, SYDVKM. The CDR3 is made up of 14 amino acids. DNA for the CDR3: TGTGCCAGCAGTTTAACAGGGCCACGCTATGGCTACACCTTC. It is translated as CASSLTGPRYGYTF.

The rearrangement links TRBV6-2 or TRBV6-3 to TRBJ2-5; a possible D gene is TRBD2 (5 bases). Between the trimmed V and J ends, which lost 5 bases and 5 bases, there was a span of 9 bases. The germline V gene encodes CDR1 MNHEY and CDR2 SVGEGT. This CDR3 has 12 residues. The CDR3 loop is CASSERRETQYF. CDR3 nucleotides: TGTGCCAGCAGTGAGAGGAGGGAGACCCAGTACTTC.

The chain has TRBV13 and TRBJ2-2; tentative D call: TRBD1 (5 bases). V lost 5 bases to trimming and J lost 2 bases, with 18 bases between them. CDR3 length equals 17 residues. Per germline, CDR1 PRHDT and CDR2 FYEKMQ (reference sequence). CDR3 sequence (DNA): TGTGCCAGCAGCCCGAAGGAGTGGGGCGCTAACACCGGGGAGCTGTTTTTT. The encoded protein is CASSPKEWGANTGELFF.

The CDR3 DNA is TGCGCCAGCAGCTTTGACAGGAACACAGATACGCAGTATTTT. This sequence encodes CASSFDRNTDTQYF. The gene calls are TRBV5-1 and TRBJ2-3; TRBD1 is a possible D gene (6 bases). V was clipped by 2 bases and J by 2 bases, with 9 bases between them. The CDR3 length is 14 residues. The germline V gene encodes CDR1 SGHRS and CDR2 YFSETQ.

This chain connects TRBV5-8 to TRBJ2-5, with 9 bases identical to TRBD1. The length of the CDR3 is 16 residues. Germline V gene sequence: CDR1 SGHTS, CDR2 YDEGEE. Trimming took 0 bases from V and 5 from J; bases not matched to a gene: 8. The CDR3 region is CASSLATGGPRETQYF. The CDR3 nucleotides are TGTGCCAGCAGCTTGGCCACAGGGGGCCCTCGGGAGACCCAGTACTTC.

Written as DNA, the CDR3 is TGTGCCAGCAGCTTACTCCCTCGACAGGCTCGGGCCAAAAACATTCAGTACTTC. As protein: CASSLLPRQARAKNIQYF. The V call is TRBV11-3, the J call TRBJ2-4, with D possibly being TRBD1 (6 bases). Germline loops: CDR1 SGHNT, CDR2 YENEEA. Between the trimmed V and J ends, which lost 2 bases and 1 base, there was a span of 18 bases. The CDR3 covers 18 residues.

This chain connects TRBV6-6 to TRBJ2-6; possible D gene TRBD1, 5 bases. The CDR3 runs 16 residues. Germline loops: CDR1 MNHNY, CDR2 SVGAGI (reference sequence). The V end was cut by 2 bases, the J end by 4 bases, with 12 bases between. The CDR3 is CASSYARGGGANVLTF. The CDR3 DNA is TGTGCCAGCAGTTACGCTAGGGGCGGAGGGGCCAACGTCCTGACTTTC.

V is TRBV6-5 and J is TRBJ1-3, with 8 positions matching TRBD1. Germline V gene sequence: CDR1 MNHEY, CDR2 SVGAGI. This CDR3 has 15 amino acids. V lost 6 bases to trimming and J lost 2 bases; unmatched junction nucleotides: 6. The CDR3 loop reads CASRSPTGAGNTIYF. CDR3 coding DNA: TGTGCCAGCAGATCCCCGACAGGGGCTGGAAACACCATATATTTT.

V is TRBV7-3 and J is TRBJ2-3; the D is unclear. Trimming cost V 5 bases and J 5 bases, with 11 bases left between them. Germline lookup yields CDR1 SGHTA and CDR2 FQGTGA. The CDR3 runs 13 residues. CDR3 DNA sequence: TGTGCCAGCAGCCAACCACCGGGAGATACGCAGTATTTT. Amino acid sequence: CASSQPPGDTQYF.

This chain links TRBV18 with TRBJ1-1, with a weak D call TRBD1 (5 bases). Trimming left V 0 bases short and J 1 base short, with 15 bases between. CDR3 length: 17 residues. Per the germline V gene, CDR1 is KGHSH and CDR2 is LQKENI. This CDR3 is CASSPPRQGWRNTEAFF. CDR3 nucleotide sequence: TGTGCCAGCTCACCACCGAGGCAGGGATGGCGGAACACTGAAGCTTTCTTT.

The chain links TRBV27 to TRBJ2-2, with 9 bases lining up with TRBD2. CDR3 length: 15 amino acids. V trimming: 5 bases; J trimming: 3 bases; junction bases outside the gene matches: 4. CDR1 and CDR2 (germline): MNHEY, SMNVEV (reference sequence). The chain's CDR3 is CASSTLAGHTGELFF. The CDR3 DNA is TGTGCCAGCAGTACTCTAGCGGGGCACACCGGGGAGCTGTTTTTT.

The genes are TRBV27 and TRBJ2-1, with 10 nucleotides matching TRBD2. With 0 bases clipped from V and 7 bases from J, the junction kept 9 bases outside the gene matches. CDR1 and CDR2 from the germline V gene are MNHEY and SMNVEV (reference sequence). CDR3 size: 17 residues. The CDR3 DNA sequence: TGTGCCAGCAGTTTATCGCCGGCTAGCGGGAGAGAAAATGAGCAGTTCTTC. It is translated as CASSLSPASGRENEQFF.